This T cell receptor (beta chain) was profiled in a study of early T cells in non-severe SARS-CoV-2 infection. As for the study in general: Chains were unpaired, as sequencing was done on bulk RNA from unsorted whole blood.

The V gene lost 5 bases and the J gene lost 1 base, with 21 bases spanning the gap. The CDR3 totals 19 residues. Germline CDR1 and CDR2: SEHNR and FQNEAQ (reference sequence). The TCR library protocol attached unique molecular identifiers to the individual cDNA molecules. TCRdb processed the 5' RACE reads anew with MiXCR; each CDR3 protein has one entry. This sample carries tens of thousands of distinct CDR3 sequences, roughly 5.7% of them seen once, and the ten largest clones take under 7.5%. General observations from the study: Matching results from VDJdb favored anti-spike CD8 responses, leaving private and CD4 specificities undetected.

There are many counts of this clonotype. Its antigen is not known. J is TRBJ2-6 and V is TRBV7-9; D might be TRBD1 or TRBD2, each matching 5 bases. This receptor was obtained from an adult who was a healthcare worker with PCR-confirmed SARS-CoV-2 infection or an uninfected control (not recorded which). Material: whole blood. The CDR3 region is CASSATLWDPRSGANVLTF. The CDR3 DNA reads TGTGCCAGCAGCGCGACACTTTGGGACCCGAGATCTGGGGCCAACGTCCTGACTTTC.